Each of the 23 T cell receptor beta chains below was sequenced from the same sample in a study of blood T cells in healthy people across ages. The authors ran a second PCR of 7 to 11 cycles using a sample-barcoded 5' primer and a J-beta primer mix. One entry per CDR3 protein, called by TCRdb with MiXCR from the 5' RACE reads. The table shows approximately 830,000 distinct CDR3 sequences, with roughly 60% occurring only once. The sample taken for sequencing was blood. Receptors originate from a man under 40 in good health.

V usage is TRBV2 and J usage is TRBJ2-1, with TRBD1 matching over 9 bases. The CDR3 sequence is 14 residues long. The V and J ends lost 6 bases and 5 bases, in that order; junction bases with no gene match: 5. Germline V CDR1 and CDR2: SNHLY, FYNNEI. CDR3 DNA sequence: TGTGCCAGCAGCAGGACAGGGGTGAACAATGAGCAGTTCTTC. Residues: CASSRTGVNNEQFF.

The chain recombines TRBV6-2 or TRBV6-3 with TRBJ2-1, with a weak D call TRBD2 (6 bases). In germline, CDR1 is MNHEY, CDR2 SVGEGT. The V end lost 5 bases, the J end lost 3 bases, and 17 bases lay between the germline ends. The CDR3 consists of 16 residues. CDR3 sequence: CASSRSGTGGYNEQFF. In nucleotides, the CDR3 is TGTGCCAGCAGTCGATCCGGGACTGGGGGCTACAATGAGCAGTTCTTC.

The V gene is TRBV4-1, the J gene TRBJ2-7, with a possible D match to TRBD1 (5 bases). From germline, CDR1 is MGHRA and CDR2 YSYEKL. V was trimmed by 0 bases and J by 4 bases, leaving 10 bases between them. This CDR3 spans 14 amino acids. The chain's CDR3 is CASSQEQDAYEQYF. CDR3 bases: TGCGCCAGCAGCCAAGAACAGGACGCTTACGAGCAGTACTTC.

CDR3 in DNA: TGCAGTGCTAGAGACGTAGCGGGGGAAGAGACCCAGTACTTC. Protein sequence: CSARDVAGEETQYF. The rearrangement joins TRBV20-1 to TRBJ2-5, with TRBD2 identical over 9 bases. CDR1 DFQATT and CDR2 SNEGSKA come from the germline V gene (reference sequence). Unmatched junction bases numbered 2, after V lost 0 bases and J lost 3 bases. The CDR3 length is 14 residues.

This clonotype was seen ten or more times. The rearrangement uses TRBV7-8 and TRBJ2-1, with 12 positions matching TRBD2. V dropped 6 bases and J dropped 8; count of bases not matched to a gene: 8. This CDR3 contains 15 residues. Per germline, CDR1 SGHVS and CDR2 FQNEAQ. CDR3 sequence (DNA): TGTGCCAGCAGTCAGCTAGCGGGGGGGGCTGATGAGCAGTTCTTC. Protein: CASSQLAGGADEQFF.

CDR3 DNA sequence: TGTGCCAGCAGCCAAGCTTTTACAGGGAAAATTGAAGCTTTCTTT. The encoded protein is CASSQAFTGKIEAFF. The chain joins TRBV4-2 to TRBJ1-1; D may be TRBD1 (6 bases). V was trimmed by 1 base and J by 7 bases, leaving 16 bases between them. The CDR3 length is 15 residues. The germline V gene encodes CDR1 LGHNA and CDR2 YNFKEQ.

This clonotype was picked up a small number of times. The rearrangement links TRBV9 to TRBJ2-1; 15 bases agree with TRBD2. V shed 2 bases, J shed 3 bases, and the junction held 0 bases outside the gene matches. The length of the CDR3 is 16 residues. Germline V gives CDR1 SGDLS, CDR2 YYNGEE. In DNA, the CDR3 is TGTGCCAGCAGCGTGGGACTAGCGGGGGGCTACAATGAGCAGTTCTTC. It yields the protein CASSVGLAGGYNEQFF.

This CDR3 reads CASSVRRTGNEQFF. As DNA, the CDR3 is TGTGCCAGCAGTGTGCGCAGGACTGGCAATGAGCAGTTCTTC. The chain employs TRBV6-2 or TRBV6-3 and TRBJ2-1; D may be TRBD2 (5 bases). The germline gives CDR1 MNHEY, CDR2 SVGEGT. The germline V and J ends were trimmed by 5 bases and 6 bases, with 14 bases remaining between them. The CDR3 is 14 residues long.

This chain links TRBV20-1 with TRBJ2-5; weak D call: TRBD1 (6 bases). CDR3 length: 13 amino acids. Per the germline V gene, CDR1 is DFQATT and CDR2 is SNEGSKA (reference sequence). Trimming pared 0 bases from V and 7 bases from J, leaving 12 bases between. CDR3 protein: CSARDQGLATQYF. CDR3 coding DNA: TGCAGTGCTAGAGATCAGGGGTTGGCGACCCAGTACTTC.

This sequence joins TRBV28 and TRBJ2-5; D remains ambiguous. CDR1 and CDR2 from the germline V gene are MDHEN and SYDVKM. Trimming removed 4 bases from V and 1 base from J, with 13 bases in between. This CDR3 contains 15 residues. The CDR3 DNA is TGTGCCAGCAGTTCGGCCGGCCGTTCCCAAGAGACCCAGTACTTC. It specifies CASSSAGRSQETQYF.

The V gene is TRBV20-1, the J gene TRBJ2-3; 7 bases are a match to TRBD2. V shed 8 bases, J shed 3 bases, and the junction held 5 bases outside the gene matches. The CDR3 consists of 12 residues. Germline V gene data show CDR1 as DFQATT and CDR2 as SNEGSKA (reference sequence). CDR3: CSTGGSTDTQYF. The CDR3, as DNA: TGCAGTACCGGGGGGAGTACAGATACGCAGTATTTT.

The chain joins TRBV7-2 to TRBJ1-4, with D hard to call. The CDR3 runs to 14 residues. Germline loops: CDR1 SGHTA, CDR2 FQGNSA. Trimming took off 6 bases at V and 8 bases at J, with 16 bases between the two ends. CDR3 in DNA: TGTGCCAGCAGTACTGGGCAGTTGAGGGAAAAACTGTTTTTT. Translating it yields CASSTGQLREKLFF.

This clonotype was counted a few times. The chain recombines TRBV5-1 with TRBJ1-2; a possible D gene is TRBD1 (5 bases). V was pared by 5 bases and J by 8 bases, with 22 bases between. Germline loops: CDR1 SGHRS, CDR2 YFSETQ. CDR3 length: 15 residues. CDR3 amino acids: CASSMTGTAGRGYTF. The DNA of the CDR3 is TGCGCCAGCAGTATGACCGGGACTGCGGGTAGAGGCTACACCTTC.

The chain has TRBV15 and TRBJ2-4, with TRBD2 matching over 9 bases. Germline CDR1 and CDR2: LNHNV and YYDKDF (reference sequence). The CDR3 loop spans 18 amino acids. The trim removed 7 bases at V and 3 bases at J, leaving 16 bases unmatched. CDR3 in DNA: TGTGCCACCAACAGTCAAGGAGCAGCGGGGGGTTACAAAAACATTCAGTACTTC. Protein: CATNSQGAAGGYKNIQYF. Drawing the rest from reference TRBV15 and TRBJ2-4, the complete variable domain is DAMVIQNPRYQVTQFGKPVTLSCSQTLNHNVMYWYQQKSSQAPKLLFHYYDKDFNNEADTPDNFQSRRPNTSFCFLDIRSPGLGDTAMYLCATNSQGAAGGYKNIQYFGAGTRLSVL.

This clonotype was observed a few times. An end of the junction differs from the germline gene, which may be a read error. The gene calls are TRBV9 and TRBJ2-7; D ambiguous. The CDR3 has 13 residues. Germline V gene data show CDR1 as SGDLS and CDR2 as YYNGEE. CDR3 DNA sequence: TGTGCCAGCAGCGTAGAGGGAATCTACGGGCAGTACTTC. It codes for CASSVEGIYGQYF.

The rearrangement links TRBV2 to TRBJ1-5, with 9 positions matching TRBD1. CDR1 SNHLY and CDR2 FYNNEI come from the germline V gene. With V trimmed by 8 bases and J by 2 bases, 4 bases remained unmatched. The CDR3 length is 14 residues. CDR3 nucleotides: TGTGCCAGCGCAGACAGGGGGGGCAATCAGCCCCAGCATTTT. Protein product: CASADRGGNQPQHF.

The sample holds a few counts of this clonotype. The germline gene is not matched at one end of the junction; a read error may be the cause. The chain links TRBV20-1 to TRBJ2-7; possible D gene TRBD2, 5 bases. The CDR3 totals 16 residues. CDR1 and CDR2 from the germline V gene are DFQATT and SNEGSKA (reference sequence). CDR3 region: CSARDGEGLGSYEQYF. For the CDR3, the DNA is TGCAGTGCTAGAGACGGGGAAGGGCTCGGATCCTACGAGCAGTACTTT.

V gene TRBV5-1 combines with J gene TRBJ2-7; 9 bases are a match to TRBD2. Germline V CDR1 and CDR2: SGHRS, YFSETQ. The junction had 12 bases not matched to a gene; V was cut back by 2 bases and J by 0 bases. The CDR3 totals 18 residues. The CDR3 reads CASSLSGGPVLPSYEQYF. The CDR3 DNA reads as TGCGCCAGCAGCTTAAGCGGGGGGCCGGTCCTCCCCTCCTACGAGCAGTACTTC.

The chain is built from TRBV29-1 and TRBJ2-1; D perhaps matches TRBD2 (5 bases). V shed 8 bases and J shed 5 bases, with 19 bases lying between them. The CDR3 totals 14 residues. CDR1 SQVTM and CDR2 ANQGSEA come from the germline V gene. The CDR3 loop reads CSIEPVLLDNEQFF. Here the CDR3 DNA reads TGCAGCATAGAGCCGGTACTACTAGACAATGAGCAGTTCTTC.

This clonotype was counted a single time. The J gene is TRBJ2-3, the V gene TRBV5-1; 11 bases fit TRBD2. V dropped 4 bases and J dropped 1; count of bases not matched to a gene: 5. The germline V gene has CDR1 SGHRS and CDR2 YFSETQ. There are 16 residues in the CDR3. CDR3 sequence reads: CASSRILAGGTDTQYF. In DNA, the CDR3 is TGCGCCAGCAGCCGTATACTAGCGGGGGGCACAGATACGCAGTATTTT.

The rearrangement joins TRBV30 to TRBJ2-1; a weak D match, TRBD1 (5 bases). In germline, CDR1 is GTSNPN, CDR2 SVGIG (reference sequence). The ends were cut back, 1 base at V and 2 bases at J, with 9 bases in the middle. This CDR3 is built from 14 residues. Here the CDR3 reads CAWSAGSTYNEQFF. The DNA for the CDR3 is TGTGCCTGGAGTGCAGGGTCGACCTACAATGAGCAGTTCTTC.

The chain is built from TRBV7-9 and TRBJ2-5; D is possibly TRBD1 (6 bases). CDR1 SEHNR and CDR2 FQNEAQ come from the germline V gene (reference sequence). The CDR3 is made up of 14 amino acids. V dropped 6 bases and J dropped 7 bases, with 18 bases sitting between them. Here the CDR3 DNA reads TGTGCCAGCAGTCCCAATCCTACAGGGACGACCCAGTACTTC. Translating it yields CASSPNPTGTTQYF.

The rearrangement joins TRBV7-4 to TRBJ2-1; D is undetermined. Germline V gene sequence: CDR1 SGHVT, CDR2 SQSDAQ. The V and J ends lost 3 bases and 7 bases respectively, with 13 bases between them. The CDR3 spans 14 residues. As DNA, the CDR3 is TGTGCCAGCAGCTTCTGGTTTCTGCCAAATGAGCAGTTCTTC. It is translated as CASSFWFLPNEQFF.